The 12 T cell receptor beta chains reported below all come from one sample, sequenced in a study of neurological immune-mediated disorders (dated by TCRdb to the late 2010s). Library prep was done by 5' RACE. The run used an Illumina HiSeq 2500. Using fastp at Q25 and MiXCR, TCRdb reprocessed the public reads and kept productive beta chains. Every entry covers one CDR3 protein and lists the most common genes and DNA from its rows. The sample table holds tens of thousands of distinct CDR3 sequences, of which around 3.5% were seen once. The top ten clones comprise roughly 2.9% of the sample. The source material was PBMCs. The receptors here all came from a woman in her forties or fifties with multiple sclerosis.

This clonotype was picked up many times. This chain links TRBV5-1 with TRBJ2-1; 8 bases are a match to TRBD2. Germline loops: CDR1 SGHRS, CDR2 YFSETQ. J lost 7 bases, V lost 5 bases, and 14 bases had no gene match. The CDR3 covers 16 residues. CDR3 in DNA: TGCGCCAGCAGAATCTCGATCGGGGGGGCACAGAATGAGCAGTTCTTC. Residues: CASRISIGGAQNEQFF.

In this sample, this clonotype turned up many times. V and J are TRBV12-3 or TRBV12-4 and TRBJ2-1; no definite D call. V lost 3 bases to trimming and J lost 9 bases, with 6 bases between them. The CDR3 runs to 11 residues. The CDR3 nucleotides are TGTGCCAGCAGTTTCGTTGGTGAGCAGTTCTTC. Translating gives CASSFVGEQFF.

The chain uses TRBV6-6 and TRBJ2-7, with a weak D call TRBD1 (7 bases). Germline V gene lookup returns CDR1 MNHNY and CDR2 SVGAGI (reference sequence). CDR3 size: 15 residues. V was trimmed by 5 bases and J by 4 bases, leaving 18 bases between them. The chain's CDR3 is CASSPLSRGAYEQYF. CDR3 DNA sequence: TGTGCCAGCAGTCCTCTGAGCAGGGGGGCGTACGAGCAGTACTTC.

There are many counts of this clonotype. This chain links TRBV20-1 with TRBJ2-7; 7 bases are shared with TRBD2. This CDR3 region has 14 residues. Germline-derived CDR1 and CDR2 are DFQATT and SNEGSKA (reference sequence). The DNA for the CDR3 is TGCAGGACTTCTCAGCCTAGCGGCGGCTACGAGCAGTACTTC. This gives the protein CRTSQPSGGYEQYF.

Many counts were recorded for this clonotype. The chain carries TRBV5-6 and TRBJ1-2; 8 bases fit TRBD1. J gave up 8 bases and V 7 bases, and 7 bases lay outside the gene matches. This CDR3 has 12 amino acids. CDR1 and CDR2 (germline): SGHDT, YYEEEE. CDR3 coding DNA: TGTGCCAGCGATTCAGGGGGCGGCGGCTACACCTTC. This codes for CASDSGGGGYTF.

This clonotype was observed many times. In DNA, the CDR3 is TGTGCCAGCATTCCCGTAGCGGGGGGGACCTACGAGCAGTACTTC. Translating gives CASIPVAGGTYEQYF. The chain has TRBV6-6 and TRBJ2-7, with 11 bases aligning to TRBD2. CDR3 length: 15 residues. Per germline, CDR1 MNHNY and CDR2 SVGAGI (reference sequence). With 7 bases clipped from V and 2 bases from J, the junction kept 7 bases outside the gene matches.

This clonotype was seen ten or more times. The chain links TRBV28 to TRBJ2-3, with 11 bases that match TRBD2. The junction had 6 bases not matched to a gene; V was cut back by 0 bases and J by 4 bases. The CDR3 runs to 17 residues. Germline CDR1 reads MDHEN; CDR2 reads SYDVKM. For the CDR3, the DNA is TGTGCCAGCAGTTTATGGACTAGCGGGGCGTCGGCAGATACGCAGTATTTT. Residues: CASSLWTSGASADTQYF.

This clonotype has at least ten counts. The chain couples TRBV20-1 to TRBJ2-1; 11 bases are a match to TRBD2. V shed 0 bases, J shed 9 bases, and the junction held 7 bases outside the gene matches. This CDR3 is built from 15 residues. Germline lookup yields CDR1 DFQATT and CDR2 SNEGSKA (reference sequence). CDR3 nucleotide sequence: TGCAGTGCTAGAGATCTGGTAGCGGGGGGGGGTGAGCAGTTCTTC. This translates into CSARDLVAGGGEQFF.

This clonotype was picked up a small number of times. It may be a read error: a sequence one base away is much more abundant. The genes are TRBV20-1 and TRBJ2-3; 12 nucleotides agree with TRBD2. Germline V gives CDR1 DFQATT, CDR2 SNEGSKA (reference sequence). CDR3 length: 15 amino acids. The V gene end was trimmed by 6 bases and the J gene end by 8 bases; junction bases not matched to a gene: 12. The CDR3 region is CSALHPSGGVGTQYF. CDR3 coding DNA: TGCAGTGCCCTCCACCCTAGCGGGGGGGTTGGTACGCAGTATTTT.

Many counts were recorded for this clonotype. V usage is TRBV12-3 or TRBV12-4 and J usage is TRBJ1-6, with 7 positions matching TRBD1. With V trimmed by 6 bases and J by 7 bases, 6 bases remained unmatched. The CDR3 consists of 14 residues. CDR3 protein: CASSPDRSNSPLHF. In nucleotides, the CDR3 is TGTGCCAGCAGCCCGGACAGGTCGAATTCACCCCTCCACTTT.

This clonotype was recorded at least ten times. V is TRBV20-1 and J is TRBJ2-3; no clear D. The germline V gene has CDR1 DFQATT and CDR2 SNEGSKA (reference sequence). The CDR3 loop spans 10 amino acids. V lost 6 bases, J lost 5 bases, and 6 bases lay in between. CDR3 sequence reads: CSAWLDTQYF. The DNA for the CDR3 is TGCAGTGCATGGTTAGATACGCAGTATTTT.

This clonotype was counted ten times or more. CDR3 protein: CASSYGTGYADTQYF. CDR3 nucleotide sequence: TGTGCCAGCAGTTACGGGACAGGGTATGCAGATACGCAGTATTTT. This chain links TRBV6-5 with TRBJ2-3; TRBD1 matches 9 bases. CDR1 MNHEY and CDR2 SVGAGI come from the germline V gene. The length of the CDR3 is 15 residues. V lost 2 bases, J lost 4 bases, and 4 bases stayed unmatched.